This T cell receptor (beta chain) comes out of a study of tissue T cells after allogeneic stem cell transplantation. Time point defined: mouse harvest day 7 after allogeneic transplant. Tail vein injection delivered 10^7 T-cell-depleted bone marrow cells and 10^6 splenic CD5+ T cells. This clone was observed a few times. Each gene name is a mouse one. The read falls 1 residue short of the CDR3 end, and the missing part is taken from the germline J gene. V lost 0 bases and J lost 2; bases outside the gene matches: 2. Germline V gene data show CDR1 as GKSSPN and CDR2 as SITVG. This CDR3 region has 14 residues. Clones were read by immunoSEQ multiplex PCR, and TCRdb kept only the in-frame ones, dropping some. The sample holds more than 7,000 clones, 46% seen once.

The sequenced sample was gut tissue. V and J are TRBV31 and TRBJ2-4; 7 nucleotides agree with TRBD2. The sequence came from a female BALB/c mouse given C57BL/6 T cells with graft-versus-host disease after an allogeneic hematopoietic cell transplant. CDR3 DNA, as far as it was read: TGTGCCTGGAGTCTACTGGGGCTTCAAAACACCTTGTAC. The encoded protein is CAWSLLGLQNTLY. The full CDR3 protein is CAWSLLGLQNTLYF.